Included here is one T cell receptor beta chain sequence, with context. Antigen: not known. A second PCR, run for about 6 to 11 cycles, used a sample-barcoded 5' primer plus a J-beta primer mix. CDR3-containing paired-end reads numbered at least 3 million in each sample. TCRdb re-derived calls from the 5' RACE reads in MiXCR, one entry per CDR3 protein. The data show roughly 680,000 distinct CDR3 sequences, over 40% seen once. This sample was taken from a study of blood T cells in healthy people across ages. Regarding the study as a whole: Diversity was higher, and naive CD4+ cells more numerous, in long-lived donors than in aged donors. Age brought a roughly linear fall in TCR beta diversity measured per million T cells.

Germline V gene lookup returns CDR1 MNHNY and CDR2 SVGAGI (reference sequence). CDR3 size: 15 residues. Trimming pared 6 bases from V and 3 bases from J, leaving 14 bases between. Sample: blood. The receptor's source is a woman of 80 years or more in good health. The chain has TRBV6-6 and TRBJ1-4; D unclear. The CDR3 DNA sequence: TGTGCCAGCAGCTCTAACCTGGGCGCTAATGAAAAACTGTTTTTT. Residues: CASSSNLGANEKLFF.